This T cell receptor beta chain was documented in a study of T-cell memory formation after mild COVID-19. V lost 6 bases and J lost 0, with 15 bases in between. CDR3 length: 16 amino acids. This clonotype was observed a few times. Its antigen is not known. Findings of the study overall: Unconfirmed was the SARS-CoV-2 specificity of second-wave clones that peaked on day 37. Clones contracting across day 15 to 85 had a balanced CD4/CD8 profile; later expanding clones leaned CD4+.

TCRdb reanalysed the 5' RACE reads using MiXCR and keeps one entry per CDR3 protein. The table has a few hundred thousand distinct CDR3 sequences, 28% seen once. The gene calls are TRBV12-3 or TRBV12-4 and TRBJ2-4; no firm D call. Sequencing was done on a sample of PBMCs or a T cell subset sorted from them (not recorded which). This receptor was identified in an adult woman who had mild COVID-19 (a few samples of this study predate the infection). Cell type and time point are not known. The CDR3 here is CASSAMVLGAKNIQYF. The DNA of the CDR3 is TGTGCCAGCAGCGCCATGGTGCTCGGAGCCAAAAACATTCAGTACTTC.